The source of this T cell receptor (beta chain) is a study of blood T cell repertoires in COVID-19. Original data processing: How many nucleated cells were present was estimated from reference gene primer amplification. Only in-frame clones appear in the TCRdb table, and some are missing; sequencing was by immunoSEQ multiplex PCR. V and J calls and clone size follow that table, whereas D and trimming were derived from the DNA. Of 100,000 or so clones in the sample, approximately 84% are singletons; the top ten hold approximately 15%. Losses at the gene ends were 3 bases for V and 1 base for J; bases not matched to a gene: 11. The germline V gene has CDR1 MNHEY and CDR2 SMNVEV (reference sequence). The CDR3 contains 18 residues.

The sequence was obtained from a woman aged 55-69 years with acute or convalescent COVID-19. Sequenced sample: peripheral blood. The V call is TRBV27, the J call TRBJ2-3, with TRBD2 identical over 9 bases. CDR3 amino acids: CASSFWAGGLWGTDTQYF. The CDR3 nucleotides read TGTGCCAGCAGTTTCTGGGCGGGGGGGCTTTGGGGCACAGATACGCAGTATTTT.